The 10 T cell receptor beta chains listed next were all sequenced from one sample in a study of response to subunit inactivated influenza vaccine. TCRdb fed the RT-PCR reads into MiXCR, producing one record per CDR3 protein. The sample carries almost 600,000 distinct CDR3 sequences, 14% recorded once. This material consisted of PBMCs from blood, taken 11 to 12 days after vaccination. These receptors were taken from a man over 45 who received an inactivated influenza vaccine.

This clonotype was counted a few times. This chain links TRBV18 with TRBJ2-4, with 7 bases aligning to TRBD1. This CDR3 has 16 amino acids. The germline gives CDR1 KGHSH, CDR2 LQKENI. V dropped 6 bases and J dropped 0; count of bases not matched to a gene: 8. The DNA for the CDR3 is TGTGCCAGCTCGGGGACCAAGGGGGCAGCCAAAAACATTCAGTACTTC. Residues: CASSGTKGAAKNIQYF.

This clonotype was detected only a few times. The rearrangement links TRBV4-2 to TRBJ2-1; 8 nucleotides agree with TRBD1. This CDR3 has 15 residues. Trimming took 4 bases from V and 7 from J; bases not matched to a gene: 9. CDR1 is LGHNA and CDR2 is YNFKEQ in the germline V gene. CDR3 in amino acids: CASSPGQGSVNEQFF. DNA of the CDR3: TGTGCCAGCAGCCCCGGACAGGGATCAGTAAATGAGCAGTTCTTC.

V is TRBV14 and J is TRBJ2-3; D may be TRBD2 (7 bases). The germline CDR1 and CDR2 sequences are SGHDN and FVKESK. This CDR3 region has 13 residues. Trimming took off 7 bases at V and 9 bases at J, with 17 bases between the two ends. CDR3 residues: CASTPTGGTTQYF. CDR3 nucleotides: TGTGCCAGCACCCCAACGGGGGGCACCACGCAGTATTTT.

The table lists this clonotype with a few counts. This chain connects TRBV4-3 to TRBJ2-3; 7 nucleotides agree with TRBD2. This CDR3 is built from 16 residues. The V segment lost 2 bases and the J segment 0 bases; nucleotides outside the gene matches: 5. The germline V gene encodes CDR1 LGHNA and CDR2 YSLEER. The CDR3 coding sequence is TGCGCCAGCAGCCAACGGGGGGTCCCTAGCACAGATACGCAGTATTTT. It translates to CASSQRGVPSTDTQYF.

The CDR3 is CASSFQARKDGELFF. DNA for the CDR3: TGTGCCAGCAGCTTCCAAGCGAGGAAGGACGGGGAGCTGTTTTTT. The genes are TRBV7-2 and TRBJ2-2; no definite D call. The CDR3 runs to 15 residues. Germline V gene lookup returns CDR1 SGHTA and CDR2 FQGNSA. Trimming took off 3 bases at V and 7 bases at J, with 15 bases between the two ends. Using reference TRBV7-2 and TRBJ2-2 for the parts outside the CDR3, the full variable domain is GAGVSQSPSNKVTEKGKDVELRCDPISGHTALYWYRQSLGQGLEFLIYFQGNSAPDKSGLPSDRFSAERTGGSVSTLTIQRTQQEDSAVYLCASSFQARKDGELFFGEGSRLTVL.

Only a few counts were recorded for this clonotype. V gene TRBV7-2 combines with J gene TRBJ2-2; 7 bases are shared with TRBD2. The CDR3 runs to 15 residues. Germline assignment: CDR1 SGHTA and CDR2 FQGNSA. V shed 2 bases, J shed 6 bases, and the junction held 6 bases outside the gene matches. This chain's CDR3 is CASSLSGLYPGELFF. The CDR3 region has the DNA TGTGCCAGCAGCTTATCGGGACTATACCCCGGGGAGCTGTTTTTT.

The chain is built from TRBV2 and TRBJ1-1, with no clear D. The CDR3 contains 13 residues. Germline V lookup: CDR1 SNHLY, CDR2 FYNNEI. V dropped 7 bases and J dropped 3 bases, with 12 bases sitting between them. The CDR3 region is CASKKFLDTEAFF. CDR3 DNA: TGTGCCAGCAAGAAGTTTTTGGACACTGAAGCTTTCTTT.

This clonotype was counted at least ten times. The CDR3: CASSVLGGSAYNEQFF. CDR3 nucleotides: TGTGCCAGCAGCGTACTCGGAGGGTCAGCGTACAATGAGCAGTTCTTC. The rearrangement joins TRBV9 to TRBJ2-1; D may be TRBD2 (6 bases). The CDR3 is made up of 16 amino acids. The germline CDR1 and CDR2 sequences are SGDLS and YYNGEE. Deletions cut 1 base from V and 4 bases from J, with 15 bases between.

A remark on this clonotype: With a much larger clone just one base away, this may be a read error. This chain uses TRBV5-1 with TRBJ2-1; 8 bases are shared with TRBD2. The CDR3 sequence is 15 residues long. Germline values: CDR1 SGHRS, CDR2 YFSETQ. The V and J ends lost 4 bases and 3 bases, in that order; junction bases with no gene match: 6. The CDR3 sequence is CASSQAGAGYNEQFF. The DNA for the CDR3 is TGCGCCAGCAGCCAAGCGGGAGCCGGCTACAATGAGCAGTTCTTC.

This clonotype has a single count. The J gene is TRBJ1-5, the V gene TRBV20-1, with D unresolved. From germline, CDR1 is DFQATT and CDR2 SNEGSKA (reference sequence). The CDR3 extends over 16 amino acids. V was clipped by 3 bases and J by 0 bases, with 15 bases between them. The CDR3 DNA is TGCAGTGCTAGGGAACTCCGTTCCTATAGCAATCAGCCCCAGCATTTT. It yields the protein CSARELRSYSNQPQHF.